A selection of T cell receptor beta chains follows, all from one sample in a study of human T cells and chemical hapten exposure. Using its own MiXCR run on the RACE reads, TCRdb lists one record per CDR3 protein. The table includes a few hundred thousand distinct CDR3 sequences, about 5% detected once. Sequences were derived from whole blood, sampled in connection with sensitization to the hapten diphenylcyclopropenone (DPC). These receptors were collected from a woman aged 18-29 years with alopecia areata. Some clones in this sample may be carry-over from other donors' samples. Both conserved end residues are part of each CDR3. Fields, in order: V gene, D gene, J gene, clone size, CDR3 DNA, CDR3 protein. The D gene is left open where the match is weak. The size field is filled for only some rows; it gives once, few, many or a size class.

TRBV6-2/TRBV6-3	TRBD1	TRBJ2-2	.	TGTGCCAGCAGTTCGGGACAGGGTGCCACCGGGGAGCTGTTTTTT	CASSSGQGATGELFF
TRBV2	.	TRBJ1-1	few	TGTGCCAGCAGTGAAATTCCAGGGGTGAACACTGAAGCTTTCTTT	CASSEIPGVNTEAFF
TRBV5-1	TRBD2	TRBJ2-1	few	TGCGCCAGCAGCAGCGGGACTATGGTCTACAATGAGCAGTTCTTC	CASSSGTMVYNEQFF
TRBV5-6	.	TRBJ1-1	few	TGTGCCAGCAGCTTGATGTCCCAAAGGGATCTCTTT	CASSLMSQRDLF
TRBV6-5	.	TRBJ2-7	few	TGTGCCAGCAGTTACTCGAAGGGGGTCTACGAGCAGTACTTC	CASSYSKGVYEQYF
TRBV21-1	.	TRBJ2-7	.	TGTGCCAGCAGCGTGGCGAATTCGGGACAGCCGACTTCCTACGAGCAGTACTTC	CASSVANSGQPTSYEQYF
TRBV6-5	.	TRBJ1-1	many	TGTGCCAGCAAGAGCGAGATGAACACTGAAGCTTTCTTT	CASKSEMNTEAFF
TRBV4-2	TRBD2	TRBJ2-6	.	TGTGCCAGCAGCCAAGACTCAGCGGGGATTTCTGGGGCCAACGTCCTGACTTTC	CASSQDSAGISGANVLTF
TRBV28	TRBD1	TRBJ1-5	few	TGTGCCAGCAGTTGGACAGGGGAAGGCAATCAGCCCCAGCATTTT	CASSWTGEGNQPQHF
TRBV9	.	TRBJ2-3	.	TGTGCCAGCGTGAAGGGGGGCCTGGGCACAGATACGCAGTATTTT	CASVKGGLGTDTQYF
TRBV29-1	.	TRBJ2-5	.	TGCAGCGTTGAGGGGTGGTTGGGACATCAAGAGACCCAGTACTTC	CSVEGWLGHQETQYF
TRBV6-2/TRBV6-3	.	TRBJ2-1	few	TGTGCCACCAGGGACCCCTACAATGAGCAGTTCTTC	CATRDPYNEQFF
TRBV7-9	TRBD2	TRBJ2-1	many	TGTGCCAGCAGCCGCGGACTGGGAGGGAATGAGCAGTTCTTC	CASSRGLGGNEQFF
TRBV12-3/TRBV12-4	TRBD1	TRBJ1-1	.	TGTGCCAGCAGTTTGGGACAGGGGGCGATTGAAGCTTTCTTT	CASSLGQGAIEAFF
TRBV5-1	.	TRBJ2-7	many	TGCGCCAGCAGCGCGGACTCCTGGTCCTACGAGCAGTACTTC	CASSADSWSYEQYF
TRBV7-9	.	TRBJ1-1	many	TGTGCCAGCAGCTCCCAGGGGATCGCTTTCTTT	CASSSQGIAFF
TRBV3-1	.	TRBJ1-3	many	TGTGCCAGCAGCCAAGGGAACACCATATATTTT	CASSQGNTIYF
TRBV20-1	.	TRBJ2-7	.	TGCAGTGCTAGTACAGGGATGGACGAGCAGTACTTC	CSASTGMDEQYF
TRBV6-4	.	TRBJ2-6	many	TGTGCCAGCAGCCCGGAGGGCAGTGCTGGGGCCAACGTCCTGACTTTC	CASSPEGSAGANVLTF
TRBV11-2	.	TRBJ2-2	few	TGTGCCAGCAGCTTATGGCAGGGTGAGGGCACCGGGGAGCTGTTTTTT	CASSLWQGEGTGELFF
TRBV29-1	TRBD1	TRBJ2-5	few	TGCAGCGTCTGCCGGGACAGGGGACAAGAGACCCAGTACTTC	CSVCRDRGQETQYF
TRBV3-1	TRBD2	TRBJ2-7	many	TGTGCCAGCAGCCAGGCTAGCGGCACCTACGAGCAGTACTTC	CASSQASGTYEQYF
TRBV3-1	TRBD2	TRBJ2-1	few	TGTGCCAGCAGCCAATCTCAGCGGGGTTACAATGAGCAGTTCTTC	CASSQSQRGYNEQFF
TRBV11-2	TRBD2	TRBJ2-1	few	TGTGCCAGCAGCTTATCTCTAGCGGGGGGGAATGAGCAGTTCTTC	CASSLSLAGGNEQFF
TRBV14	.	TRBJ2-3	few	TGTGCCAGCAGCCAAGATCGGAGGCTTTCAGGGGTCCGCACAGATACGCAGTATTTT	CASSQDRRLSGVRTDTQYF
TRBV9	.	TRBJ2-1	many	TGTGCCAGCAGCGTGACCAATGAGCAGTTCTTC	CASSVTNEQFF
TRBV13	.	TRBJ2-7	.	TGTGCCAGCAGCCCCAGGCGAGGGGGGTCCTACGAGCAGTACTTC	CASSPRRGGSYEQYF
TRBV6-6	.	TRBJ1-1	.	TGTGCCAGCAGTTATGGGACCTCAGGGAGCACTGAAGCTTTCTTT	CASSYGTSGSTEAFF
TRBV28	.	TRBJ1-5	few	TGTGCCAGCAGTCTACTTCTGGGGGGCAATCAGCCCCAGCATTTT	CASSLLLGGNQPQHF
TRBV15	.	TRBJ2-3	.	TGTGCCACCAGCCCCGATGCTAGCACAGATACGCAGTATTTT	CATSPDASTDTQYF
TRBV9	.	TRBJ2-2	.	TGTGCCAGCAGCATGACGGCCGGGGAGCTGTTTTTT	CASSMTAGELFF
TRBV12-3/TRBV12-4	.	TRBJ2-3	.	TGTGCCAGCAGTTCCCCGTGGGCCACAGATACGCAGTATTTT	CASSSPWATDTQYF
TRBV10-3	TRBD1	TRBJ1-6	.	TGTGCCATCAGACCGGGACAGGGAGGTTCACCCCTCCACTTT	CAIRPGQGGSPLHF
TRBV6-5	.	TRBJ1-1	few	TGTGCCAGCAGTAGAGGCGGGGGGGGCCACGGGACTGAAGCTTTCTTT	CASSRGGGGHGTEAFF
TRBV29-1	.	TRBJ2-3	many	TGCAGCGCCACAGATACAGGCCGCACAGATACGCAGTATTTT	CSATDTGRTDTQYF